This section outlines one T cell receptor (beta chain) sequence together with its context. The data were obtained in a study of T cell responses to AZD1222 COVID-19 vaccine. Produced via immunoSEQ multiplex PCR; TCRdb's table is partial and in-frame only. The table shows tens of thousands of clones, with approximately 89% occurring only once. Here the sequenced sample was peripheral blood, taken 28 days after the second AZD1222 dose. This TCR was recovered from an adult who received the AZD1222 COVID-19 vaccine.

CDR3 bases: TGCGCCAGCAGCCAAGCGGGCCTAGCGGAAACCTACAATGAGCAGTTCTTC. It encodes CASSQAGLAETYNEQFF. The genes are TRBV4-1 and TRBJ2-1; 7 bases agree with TRBD2. This CDR3 has 17 amino acids. The V gene's germline CDR1 is MGHRA and CDR2 YSYEKL. The J segment lost 2 bases and the V segment lost 1 base, leaving 8 bases of the junction unmatched.